These T cell receptor beta chains were read from a single sample in a study of T cell responses to AZD1222 COVID-19 vaccine. Assay used: immunoSEQ multiplex PCR; TCRdb lists only in-frame clones, some missing. The sample consists of 95,000 to 100,000 clones, around 84% of them appearing once. This specimen consisted of peripheral blood, obtained 28 days after the second AZD1222 dose. The source of these receptors is an adult who received the AZD1222 COVID-19 vaccine. Each CDR3 is given with its conserved first and last residue. Clone size appears in some rows only: once, few, many, or a class for an expanded clone.

>TRBV5-6|TRBJ2-5|NA
CASSLSLAGGQETQYF
>TRBV7-9|TRBJ1-4|NA
CASSVYTPVGEKLFF
>TRBV6-5|TRBJ2-3|NA
CASMPSGGTDTQYF
>TRBV2|TRBJ2-2|NA
CASSIWRNTGELFF
>TRBV7-9|TRBJ2-1|once
CASRLSEGNEQFF
>TRBV5-8|TRBJ1-1|NA
CASSRYRQGWTEAFF
>TRBV3-1/TRBV3-2|TRBJ2-1|NA
CASSQTSGRARNEQFF
>TRBV19|TRBJ2-5|NA
CASRRTSGRAEETQYF
>TRBV27|TRBJ2-7|NA
CASSSRTAAREQYF
>TRBV11-3|TRBJ2-1|NA
CASSLGQGAFF
>TRBV6-5|TRBJ1-1|NA
CASSQRNRENTEAFF
>TRBV5-8|TRBJ1-1|once
CASSARGQGTTEAFF
>TRBV9|TRBJ2-7|once
CASSVVGGPSEQYF
>TRBV2|TRBJ2-3|NA
CASSAFMLPADTQYF
>TRBV10-2|TRBJ1-3|NA
CASSRVGSGNTIYF
>TRBV2|TRBJ2-7|NA
CATIGQGSSYEQYF
>TRBV18|TRBJ2-7|NA
CASSPRLPIKQGAEQYF
>TRBV6-5|TRBJ2-7|NA
CASSPGTPSYEQYF
>TRBV6-2/TRBV6-3|TRBJ2-7|NA
CASSFGRGQYF
>TRBV7-9|TRBJ1-2|once
CASSLARGTGDGGYTF
>TRBV6-2/TRBV6-3|TRBJ2-3|NA
CASSARTSGRLDTQYF
>TRBV16|TRBJ2-5|NA
CASSERSKDIRETQYF
>TRBV5-6|TRBJ2-2|NA
CASSSLAGGSGELFF
>TRBV5-1|TRBJ1-2|NA
CASTRDRGYGYTF
>TRBV5-1|TRBJ2-1|NA
CASSMYLTNNEQFF
>TRBV13|TRBJ2-5|NA
CASSQAGRGEQETQYF
>TRBV7-8|TRBJ2-7|NA
CASSFRTGGRGEQYF
>TRBV5-1|TRBJ1-2|NA
CASSLGGPTGGNYGYTF
>TRBV18|TRBJ1-2|NA
CASSPQFTANYGYTF
>TRBV18|TRBJ1-4|NA
CASSDRGEEKLFF
>TRBV30|TRBJ1-5|NA
CAWSPRGDQPQHF
>TRBV28|TRBJ2-3|NA
CASSSQGAWASRTDTQYF
>TRBV5-1|TRBJ1-1|NA
CASSAGTGVMNTEAFF
>TRBV7-2|TRBJ1-1|NA
CASSSRPDTEAFF
>TRBV4-3|TRBJ1-6|NA
CASSQDQGANSPLHF
>TRBV5-1|TRBJ2-1|NA
CASSSQGQVNEQFF
>TRBV5-1|TRBJ1-2|once
CASSLGDRTNYGYTF
>TRBV5-1|TRBJ1-6|few
CASSFGPREGTRNSPLHF